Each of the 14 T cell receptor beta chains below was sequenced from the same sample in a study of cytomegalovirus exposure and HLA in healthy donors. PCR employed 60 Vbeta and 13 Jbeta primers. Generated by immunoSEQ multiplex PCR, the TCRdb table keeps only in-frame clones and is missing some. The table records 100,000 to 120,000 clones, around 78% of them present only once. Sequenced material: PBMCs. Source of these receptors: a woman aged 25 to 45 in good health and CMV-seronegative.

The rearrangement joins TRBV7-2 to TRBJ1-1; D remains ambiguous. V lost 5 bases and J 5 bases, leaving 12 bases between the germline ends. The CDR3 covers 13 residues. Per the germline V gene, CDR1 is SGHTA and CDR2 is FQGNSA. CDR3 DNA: TGTGCCAGCAGCCCCCCCGGGGTGACTGAAGCTTTCTTT. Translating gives CASSPPGVTEAFF.

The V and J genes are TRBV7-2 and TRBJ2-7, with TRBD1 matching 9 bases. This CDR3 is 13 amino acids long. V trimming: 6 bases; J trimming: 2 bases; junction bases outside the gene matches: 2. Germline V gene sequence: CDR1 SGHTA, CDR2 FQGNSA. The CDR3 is CASRGTGTYEQYF. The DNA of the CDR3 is TGTGCCAGCAGGGGGACAGGGACCTACGAGCAGTACTTC.

The CDR3 region is CATQVGRSNYGYTF. The DNA of the CDR3 is TGTGCCACCCAGGTTGGCAGATCTAACTATGGCTACACCTTC. V gene TRBV19 combines with J gene TRBJ1-2, with unresolved D. CDR1 LNHDA and CDR2 SQIVND come from the germline V gene (reference sequence). The CDR3 sequence is 14 residues long. V was pared by 10 bases and J by 0 bases, with 15 bases between. Combining the CDR3 with reference TRBV19 and TRBJ1-2 gives the whole variable domain DGGITQSPKYLFRKEGQNVTLSCEQNLNHDAMYWYRQDPGQGLRLIYYSQIVNDFQKGDIAEGYSVSREKKESFPLTVTSAQKNPTAFYLCATQVGRSNYGYTFGSGTRLTVV.

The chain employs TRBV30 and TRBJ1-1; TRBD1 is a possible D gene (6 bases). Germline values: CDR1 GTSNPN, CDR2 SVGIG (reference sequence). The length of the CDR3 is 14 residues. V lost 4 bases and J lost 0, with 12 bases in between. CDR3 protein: CAWIRQAMNTEAFF. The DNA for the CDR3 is TGTGCCTGGATTAGACAGGCCATGAACACTGAAGCTTTCTTT. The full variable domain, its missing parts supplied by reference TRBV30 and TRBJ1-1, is SQTIHQWPATLVQPVGSPLSLECTVEGTSNPNLYWYRQAAGRGLQLLFYSVGIGQISSEVPQNLSASRPQDRQFILSSKKLLLSDSGFYLCAWIRQAMNTEAFFGQGTRLTVV.

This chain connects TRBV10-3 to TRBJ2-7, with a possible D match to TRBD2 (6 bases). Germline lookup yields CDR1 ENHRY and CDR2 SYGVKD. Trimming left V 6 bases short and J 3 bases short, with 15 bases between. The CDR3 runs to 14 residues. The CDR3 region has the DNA TGTGCCATCAGGGGCCGGGACTCACACTACGAGCAGTACTTC. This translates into CAIRGRDSHYEQYF.

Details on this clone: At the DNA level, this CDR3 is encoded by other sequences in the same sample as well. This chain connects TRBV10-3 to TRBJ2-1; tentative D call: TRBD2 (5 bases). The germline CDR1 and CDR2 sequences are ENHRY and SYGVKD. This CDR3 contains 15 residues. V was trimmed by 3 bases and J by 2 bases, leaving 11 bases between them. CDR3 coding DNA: TGTGCCATCAGTGAATCTGGAGGCCCCTACAATGAGCAGTTCTTC. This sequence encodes CAISESGGPYNEQFF.

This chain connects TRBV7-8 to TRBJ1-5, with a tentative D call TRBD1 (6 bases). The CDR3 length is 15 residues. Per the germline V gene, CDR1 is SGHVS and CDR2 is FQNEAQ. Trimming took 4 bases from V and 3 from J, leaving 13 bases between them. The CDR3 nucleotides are TGTGCCAGCAGCTCCAGACAGGTACACAATCAGCCCCAGCATTTT. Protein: CASSSRQVHNQPQHF.

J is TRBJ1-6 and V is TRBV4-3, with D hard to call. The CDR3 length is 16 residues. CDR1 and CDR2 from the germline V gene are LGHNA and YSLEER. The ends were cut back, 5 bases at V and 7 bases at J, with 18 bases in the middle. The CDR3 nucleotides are TGCGCCAGCAGCTTACTTGGCCAGGCGACAAATTCACCCCTCCACTTT. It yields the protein CASSLLGQATNSPLHF.

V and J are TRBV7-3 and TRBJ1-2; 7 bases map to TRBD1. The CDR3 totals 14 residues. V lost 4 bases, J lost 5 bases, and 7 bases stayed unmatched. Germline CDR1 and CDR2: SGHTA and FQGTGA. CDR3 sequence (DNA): TGTGCCAGCAGCTCAACCGGGACAGATTATGGCTACACCTTC. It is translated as CASSSTGTDYGYTF.

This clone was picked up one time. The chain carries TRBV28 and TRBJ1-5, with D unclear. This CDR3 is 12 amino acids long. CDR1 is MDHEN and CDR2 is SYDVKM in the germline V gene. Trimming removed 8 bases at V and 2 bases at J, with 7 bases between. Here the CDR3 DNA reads TGTGCCAGCTCAGAAGGCAATCAGCCCCAGCATTTT. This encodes CASSEGNQPQHF.

CDR3 loop: CASSSLADTQYF. In nucleotides, the CDR3 is TGTGCCAGCAGCTCCCTTGCAGATACGCAGTATTTT. The rearrangement uses TRBV13 and TRBJ2-3, with D uncertain. V was pared by 4 bases and J by 4 bases, with 6 bases between. There are 12 residues in the CDR3. Germline CDR1 and CDR2: PRHDT and FYEKMQ (reference sequence).

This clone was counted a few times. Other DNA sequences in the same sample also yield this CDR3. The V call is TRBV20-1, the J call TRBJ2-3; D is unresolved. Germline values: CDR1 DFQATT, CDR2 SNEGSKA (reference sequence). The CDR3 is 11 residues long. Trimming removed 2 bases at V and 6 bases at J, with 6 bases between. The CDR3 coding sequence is TGCAGTGCTAGATTTCCGGATACGCAGTATTTT. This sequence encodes CSARFPDTQYF.

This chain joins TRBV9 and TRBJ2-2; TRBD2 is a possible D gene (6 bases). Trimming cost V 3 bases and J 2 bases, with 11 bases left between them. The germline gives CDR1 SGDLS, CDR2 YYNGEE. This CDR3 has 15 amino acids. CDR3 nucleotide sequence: TGTGCCAGCAGCGCTTGGACTATAAACACCGGGGAGCTGTTTTTT. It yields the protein CASSAWTINTGELFF.

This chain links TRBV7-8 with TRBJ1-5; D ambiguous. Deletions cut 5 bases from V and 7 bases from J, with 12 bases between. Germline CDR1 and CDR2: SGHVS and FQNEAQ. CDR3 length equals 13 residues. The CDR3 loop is CASSASPLQPQHF. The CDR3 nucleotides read TGTGCCAGCAGCGCGTCCCCCTTGCAGCCCCAGCATTTT.